Listed here are 3 T cell receptor beta chains from one sample, sequenced in a study of cytomegalovirus exposure and HLA in healthy donors. With 60 Vbeta and 13 Jbeta primers, the PCR was carried out. Sequencing used immunoSEQ multiplex PCR; TCRdb keeps in-frame clones, though not all of them. The sample contains 80,000 or so clones, more than 50% of which appear only once. The specimen sequenced was PBMCs. The receptors stem from a male donor in good health and CMV-seropositive.

The chain couples TRBV13 to TRBJ2-1; D uncertain. V was shortened by 1 base and J by 3 bases, with 13 bases between the two germline ends. Looked up from germline, CDR1 is PRHDT and CDR2 is FYEKMQ (reference sequence). There are 16 residues in the CDR3. CDR3 amino acids: CASSLASMSFYNEQFF. The CDR3 region has the DNA TGTGCCAGCAGCTTAGCATCAATGAGCTTCTACAATGAGCAGTTCTTC.

This clone was observed a handful of times. V is TRBV4-1 and J is TRBJ2-5; tentatively, D is TRBD2 (6 bases). The J call could be wrong; TRBJ2-7 is a better fit for the DNA end. The germline V gene has CDR1 MGHRA and CDR2 YSYEKL. The CDR3 consists of 18 residues. The CDR3 loop is CASSQEGGRGSSSYEQYF. The CDR3 coding sequence is TGCGCCAGCAGCCAAGAGGGGGGTCGCGGCAGCTCCTCCTACGAGCAGTACTTC.

V and J are TRBV5-6 and TRBJ2-3, with 9 bases matching TRBD2. Germline CDR1 reads SGHDT; CDR2 reads YYEEEE. With 0 bases clipped from V and 1 base from J, the junction kept 12 bases outside the gene matches. The CDR3 consists of 19 residues. Written as DNA, the CDR3 is TGTGCCAGCAGCTTGGAGGGTAGCGGGGGCTCTGGAGGCACAGATACGCAGTATTTT. This codes for CASSLEGSGGSGGTDTQYF.